The 24 T cell receptor beta chains presented below share a single source sample, sequenced in a study of T cells in Graves' hyperthyroidism and ophthalmopathy. RNA transcripts were the template for amplifying TCR beta CDR3 regions. HTBI primers drove first-round RT-PCR of the TCR CDR3. TCRdb re-called the multiplex PCR reads with MiXCR, one entry per CDR3 protein. There are nearly 600,000 distinct CDR3 sequences in the sample; 11% to 15% occur only once, and 5.8% lies in the top ten. The specimen sequenced was blood. The receptor source for this set is a woman in her thirties with Graves' hyperthyroidism that later progressed to Graves' ophthalmopathy.

This clonotype was found many times. The chain couples TRBV12-5 to TRBJ1-2, with 9 bases lining up with TRBD1. Trimming at V came to 4 bases and at J to 2 bases, leaving 14 bases not matched to a gene. The V gene's germline CDR1 is LGHNT and CDR2 FRNRAP. The CDR3 is made up of 18 amino acids. The CDR3 DNA follows: TGTGCTAGTGGTTCCTACCCGGGACAGGGAGGAGTAAACTATGGCTACACCTTC. Protein product: CASGSYPGQGGVNYGYTF.

This clonotype was seen ten or more times. The rearrangement uses TRBV29-1 and TRBJ2-3; D is unclear. Germline lookup yields CDR1 SQVTM and CDR2 ANQGSEA. This CDR3 region has 12 residues. V lost 7 bases and J lost 5, with 13 bases in between. In DNA form, the CDR3 reads TGCAGCGCTGGCGGTTCGGGAGATACGCAGTATTTT. This codes for CSAGGSGDTQYF.

In its sample, this clonotype was seen many times. The chain combines TRBV19 with TRBJ1-2; maybe TRBD1 (6 bases). With 7 bases removed from V and 5 bases from J, the gap between germline ends came to 17 bases. Germline V lookup: CDR1 LNHDA, CDR2 SQIVND (reference sequence). This CDR3 contains 14 residues. CDR3 sequence: CASIPGRGLYGYTF. The CDR3 DNA reads TGTGCCAGTATCCCCGGCAGGGGTTTATATGGCTACACCTTC.

This clonotype has a handful of counts. The chain carries TRBV6-6 and TRBJ1-5; D is unresolved. Germline-derived CDR1 and CDR2 are MNHNY and SVGAGI (reference sequence). The CDR3 has 18 amino acids. The V gene lost 0 bases and the J gene lost 0 bases, with 15 bases spanning the gap. The CDR3 region is CASSYSGFRGNSNQPQHF. The CDR3 coding sequence is TGTGCCAGCAGTTACTCGGGGTTTCGGGGTAATAGCAATCAGCCCCAGCATTTT.

This clonotype appeared a few times. The junction departs from germline at one end; a sequencing error may be responsible. The chain links TRBV10-3 to TRBJ2-1; D gene ambiguous. Germline CDR1 reads ENHRY; CDR2 reads SYGVKD. This CDR3 contains 18 residues. CDR3 sequence (DNA): TGTGCCATCGCCCCAGCTGGCAGCCTCTCGAGCTCCTGCAATGAGCAGTTCTTC. It is translated as CAIAPAGSLSSSCNEQFF.

This clonotype has a count of ten or more. The chain couples TRBV3-1 to TRBJ1-4, with a weak D call TRBD1 (5 bases). The CDR3 runs to 16 residues. The germline V gene encodes CDR1 LGHDT and CDR2 YNNKEL (reference sequence). V lost 3 bases and J lost 6, with 17 bases in between. The CDR3 region has the DNA TGTGCCAGCAGCCACCTTCGGGGACCGGGGGATGAAAAACTGTTTTTT. Protein sequence: CASSHLRGPGDEKLFF.

This clonotype was seen a few times. Germline is not matched at one junction end, which may reflect a read error. The chain links TRBV10-3 to TRBJ2-1, with 8 bases that match TRBD2. Germline V CDR1 and CDR2: ENHRY, SYGVKD. CDR3 length equals 14 residues. The CDR3 region is CASTALGTRDEQSF. The CDR3 DNA follows: TGTGCCAGCACAGCCCTTGGGACTAGGGATGAGCAGTCCTTC.

The table lists this clonotype with a count of one. A read error may be the cause here, since a much bigger clone is one base away. The chain uses TRBV19 and TRBJ2-5; no clear D. The CDR3 contains 12 residues. The V gene lost 3 bases and the J gene lost 2 bases, with 4 bases spanning the gap. Germline CDR1 and CDR2: LNHDA and SQIVND (reference sequence). The CDR3 sequence: CASSIGQETQYF. The CDR3 coding sequence is TGTGCCAGTAGTATCGGGCAAGAGACCCAGTACTTC.

This clonotype was picked up many times. The chain employs TRBV12-3 or TRBV12-4 and TRBJ2-1, with 13 nucleotides matching TRBD2. J gave up 0 bases and V 6 bases, and 8 bases lay outside the gene matches. This CDR3 spans 18 amino acids. CDR3 nucleotides: TGTGCCAGCAGAAAGGGACTAGCGGGAAGCTCCTCCTACAATGAGCAGTTCTTC. Its translation is CASRKGLAGSSSYNEQFF.

This clonotype has just a few counts. V usage is TRBV19 and J usage is TRBJ1-5, with D unclear. CDR1 and CDR2 from the germline V gene are LNHDA and SQIVND (reference sequence). The CDR3 is made up of 15 amino acids. The germline V and J ends were trimmed by 6 bases and 4 bases, with 16 bases remaining between them. The CDR3 reads CASSLTDGTNQPQHF. As DNA, the CDR3 is TGTGCCAGTAGCCTAACGGACGGCACTAATCAGCCCCAGCATTTT. The full variable domain, its missing parts supplied by reference TRBV19 and TRBJ1-5, is DGGITQSPKYLFRKEGQNVTLSCEQNLNHDAMYWYRQDPGQGLRLIYYSQIVNDFQKGDIAEGYSVSREKKESFPLTVTSAQKNPTAFYLCASSLTDGTNQPQHFGDGTRLSIL.

This clonotype was counted many times. The rearrangement joins TRBV6-1 to TRBJ2-7, with TRBD2 identical over 14 bases. This CDR3 is 16 amino acids long. CDR1 and CDR2 from the germline V gene are MNHNS and SASEGT. The V gene end was trimmed by 8 bases and the J gene end by 6 bases; junction bases not matched to a gene: 12. The CDR3 here is CASGSGTSGSMSEQYF. Written as DNA, the CDR3 is TGTGCCAGCGGCTCCGGGACTAGCGGGAGTATGAGCGAGCAGTACTTC.

This clonotype was seen many times. The DNA of the CDR3 is TGTGCCATCAGGGGACAGGGAGCCGGAAGCACTGAAGCTTTCTTT. The encoded protein is CAIRGQGAGSTEAFF. V usage is TRBV10-3 and J usage is TRBJ1-1; TRBD1 agrees at 9 bases. The germline CDR1 and CDR2 sequences are ENHRY and SYGVKD. V was clipped by 6 bases and J by 4 bases; unmatched bases: 9. The length of the CDR3 is 15 residues.

This clonotype was observed at least ten times. The rearrangement uses TRBV5-4 and TRBJ1-6; TRBD1 matches at 7 bases. The CDR3 has 17 amino acids. Germline lookup yields CDR1 SGHNT and CDR2 YYREEE (reference sequence). With 3 bases clipped from V and 4 bases from J, the junction kept 10 bases outside the gene matches. CDR3 sequence: CASSSSGTELYNSPLHF. In nucleotides, the CDR3 is TGTGCCAGCAGCTCCTCAGGGACAGAGCTATATAATTCACCCCTCCACTTT.

There are many counts of this clonotype. The chain combines TRBV20-1 with TRBJ2-3; D possibly uses TRBD1 or TRBD2 (5 bases each). Per the germline V gene, CDR1 is DFQATT and CDR2 is SNEGSKA (reference sequence). The CDR3 loop spans 15 amino acids. CDR3 sequence (DNA): TGCAGAGCAGCTACTGAGGGACGGAGCACAGATACGCAGTATTTT. Its translation: CRAATEGRSTDTQYF.

This clonotype showed up many times. This sequence joins TRBV5-1 and TRBJ1-6; D gene uncertain. Trimming removed 0 bases from V and 5 bases from J, with 6 bases in between. CDR1 is SGHRS, CDR2 YFSETQ, per germline. CDR3 size: 14 residues. CDR3 sequence reads: CASSLGQNNSPLHF. The CDR3 DNA sequence: TGCGCCAGCAGCTTGGGCCAGAATAATTCACCCCTCCACTTT.

Ten or more counts support this clonotype. The chain uses TRBV24-1 and TRBJ1-1; D might be TRBD1 (5 bases). V lost 9 bases, J lost 3 bases, and 10 bases lay in between. Germline CDR1 KGHDR, CDR2 SFDVKD. The CDR3 length is 12 residues. CDR3 region: CATSWGDTEAFF. DNA for the CDR3: TGTGCCACCTCCTGGGGCGACACTGAAGCTTTCTTT.

J is TRBJ2-1 and V is TRBV20-1; tentatively, D is TRBD2 (6 bases). The germline V gene encodes CDR1 DFQATT and CDR2 SNEGSKA (reference sequence). The V gene lost 3 bases and the J gene lost 1 base, with 13 bases spanning the gap. The CDR3 length is 15 residues. CDR3 in amino acids: CSARLQRASYNEQFF. CDR3 in DNA: TGCAGTGCTAGGTTACAGCGGGCATCCTACAATGAGCAGTTCTTC.

This clonotype has at least ten counts. The chain employs TRBV5-1 and TRBJ1-1, with TRBD1 matching 7 bases. This CDR3 region has 14 residues. Germline loops: CDR1 SGHRS, CDR2 YFSETQ. Trimming at V came to 2 bases and at J to 5 bases, leaving 6 bases not matched to a gene. The CDR3 loop reads CASSLPTGRTEAFF. In DNA form, the CDR3 reads TGCGCCAGCAGCTTACCGACAGGGAGAACTGAAGCTTTCTTT.

This clonotype was counted at least ten times. The chain couples TRBV7-3 to TRBJ1-6; D uncertain. CDR3 length: 13 residues. CDR1 and CDR2 (germline): SGHTA, FQGTGA. V lost 2 bases and J lost 10, with 9 bases in between. The CDR3 loop reads CASSLVWESPLHF. In DNA, the CDR3 is TGTGCCAGCAGCTTAGTATGGGAATCACCCCTCCACTTT.

This clonotype was counted ten times or more. The gene calls are TRBV10-3 and TRBJ1-1; D unresolved. In germline, CDR1 is ENHRY, CDR2 SYGVKD. The CDR3 is made up of 14 amino acids. With 6 bases removed from V and 0 bases from J, the gap between germline ends came to 11 bases. The CDR3, as DNA: TGTGCCATCAGCCTTTCCAGTGTGAACACTGAAGCTTTCTTT. It yields the protein CAISLSSVNTEAFF.

This clonotype has at least ten counts. As DNA, the CDR3 is TGTGCCAGCGGACACAGGGGGGCGGGGACGGCCGGGGAGCTGTTTTTT. Protein: CASGHRGAGTAGELFF. The rearrangement joins TRBV28 to TRBJ2-2; 8 bases match TRBD1. The CDR3 totals 16 residues. Per germline, CDR1 MDHEN and CDR2 SYDVKM. V trimming: 8 bases; J trimming: 6 bases; junction bases outside the gene matches: 14. Together with reference TRBV28 and TRBJ2-2, the CDR3 gives the full variable domain: DVKVTQSSRYLVKRTGEKVFLECVQDMDHENMFWYRQDPGLGLRLIYFSYDVKMKEKGDIPEGYSVSREKKERFSLILESASTNQTSMYLCASGHRGAGTAGELFFGEGSRLTVL.

The table lists this clonotype with many counts. The chain uses TRBV13 and TRBJ1-2; D not resolved. Trimming took 3 bases from V and 8 from J, leaving 10 bases between them. CDR1 PRHDT and CDR2 FYEKMQ come from the germline V gene (reference sequence). This CDR3 region has 12 residues. In DNA form, the CDR3 reads TGTGCCAGCAGCTTGCAGCACAACGGCTACACCTTC. Translating gives CASSLQHNGYTF.

This clonotype was seen many times. The gene calls are TRBV30 and TRBJ2-2; D remains unclear. The CDR3 totals 11 residues. The V gene lost 6 bases and the J gene lost 7 bases, with 9 bases spanning the gap. Germline V gene sequence: CDR1 GTSNPN, CDR2 SVGIG (reference sequence). The CDR3 reads CACYKGGELFF. The CDR3 region has the DNA TGTGCCTGCTACAAGGGCGGGGAGCTGTTTTTT.

This clonotype was seen only a few times. The chain combines TRBV20-1 with TRBJ1-2; D gene unclear. With 3 bases removed from V and 0 bases from J, the gap between germline ends came to 8 bases. Germline values: CDR1 DFQATT, CDR2 SNEGSKA (reference sequence). This CDR3 has 13 residues. CDR3 DNA sequence: TGCAGTGCTAGCCCGGGCGCTAACTATGGCTACACCTTC. Protein: CSASPGANYGYTF.